These 16 T cell receptor beta chains originate from one sample sequenced in a study of control samples from healthy donors and cancer patients (dated by TCRdb to the early 2020s). Libraries came from the immunoSEQ multiplex PCR assay. Imported from immuneACCESS, the table was reduced by TCRdb to in-frame sequences with V and J called. These copies leave out some clones; in studies compared against another copy, an unresolved V gene accounts for under half, and the cause of the remainder is not known. For this sample the table gives some 94,000 clones, of which 85% to 90% were detected only once. The ten largest clones take up 9.5% to 10% of the sample. Sequenced sample: PBMCs. Every receptor here comes from a woman aged 50 to 60 with colorectal cancer.

This clone appeared a single time. The chain combines TRBV3-1 (or the pseudogene TRBV3-2) with TRBJ1-6, with D hard to call. The CDR3 consists of 15 residues. Germline V gene data show CDR1 as LGHDT and CDR2 as YNNKEL (reference sequence). Trimming shortened V by 2 bases and J by 0 bases, and 5 bases separated the two germline ends. The CDR3 sequence: CASSQRDSYNSPLHF. Written as DNA, the CDR3 is TGTGCCAGCAGCCAAAGGGACTCCTATAATTCACCCCTCCACTTT.

The V gene is TRBV24-1, the J gene TRBJ2-5; D is possibly TRBD1 (5 bases). V shed 3 bases and J shed 1 base, with 17 bases lying between them. Germline CDR1 is KGHDR and CDR2 is SFDVKD. The CDR3 is made up of 17 amino acids. CDR3 DNA sequence: TGTGCCACCAGTGATCATCTACTTCGGCAGGGCCAAGAGACCCAGTACTTC. This translates into CATSDHLLRQGQETQYF.

The V call is TRBV5-4, the J call TRBJ2-6; tentative D call: TRBD1 (6 bases). The germline V gene has CDR1 SGHNT and CDR2 YYREEE (reference sequence). Trimming removed 2 bases from V and 2 bases from J, with 8 bases in between. This CDR3 spans 15 amino acids. CDR3 nucleotide sequence: TGTGCCAGCAGCTTACAGGGTGCTGGGGCCAACGTCCTGACTTTC. Protein product: CASSLQGAGANVLTF.

On this clone: Other DNA sequences from this sample encode an identical CDR3 as well. The rearrangement links TRBV7-2 to TRBJ2-5; perhaps TRBD2 as D (6 bases). Germline V gene sequence: CDR1 SGHTA, CDR2 FQGNSA. CDR3 length: 13 residues. Deletions cut 3 bases from V and 5 bases from J, with 10 bases between. The CDR3 DNA follows: TGTGCCAGCAGCTTCTCGGGGGTCGAGACCCAGTACTTC. It codes for CASSFSGVETQYF.

The rearrangement links TRBV30 to TRBJ2-4; possible D gene TRBD2, 5 bases. The CDR3 covers 19 residues. Germline CDR1 is GTSNPN and CDR2 is SVGIG (reference sequence). V was shortened by 5 bases and J by 0 bases, with 26 bases between the two germline ends. CDR3 region: CAWASSGNSNSLAKNIQYF. CDR3 nucleotides: TGTGCCTGGGCTAGCTCGGGGAACAGCAACTCTCTAGCCAAAAACATTCAGTACTTC.

This chain joins TRBV27 and TRBJ2-5; TRBD2 matches 7 bases. The CDR3 length is 15 residues. Germline CDR1 MNHEY, CDR2 SMNVEV (reference sequence). J gave up 9 bases and V 5 bases, and 15 bases lay outside the gene matches. The CDR3 loop reads CASSNRDGMGGAQYF. The CDR3 DNA follows: TGTGCCAGCAGTAACCGGGACGGGATGGGGGGGGCCCAGTACTTC.

This clone was observed a handful of times. The V gene is TRBV5-1, the J gene TRBJ1-4; 7 bases match TRBD1. V lost 1 base and J lost 2; bases outside the gene matches: 2. The CDR3 length is 15 residues. Germline lookup yields CDR1 SGHRS and CDR2 YFSETQ. CDR3 DNA sequence: TGCGCCAGCAGCTTGTTGGGACAGACTAATGAAAAACTGTTTTTT. This sequence encodes CASSLLGQTNEKLFF.

The chain has TRBV10-3 and TRBJ2-1; 7 positions match TRBD1. The trim removed 2 bases at V and 9 bases at J, leaving 10 bases unmatched. The CDR3 contains 15 residues. Germline V CDR1 and CDR2: ENHRY, SYGVKD. The DNA for the CDR3 is TGTGCCATCAGTGAGCCGAAACAGGGGATAACTGAGCAGTTCTTC. This translates into CAISEPKQGITEQFF.

This chain connects TRBV3-1 (or the pseudogene TRBV3-2) to TRBJ2-3, with TRBD2 matching 9 bases. Germline loops: CDR1 LGHDT, CDR2 YNNKEL (reference sequence). This CDR3 has 16 amino acids. Trimming at V came to 5 bases and at J to 1 base, leaving 7 bases not matched to a gene. The CDR3 region has the DNA TGTGCCAGCAGCGACTTAGCGGGGGAGGGCACAGATACGCAGTATTTT. This gives the protein CASSDLAGEGTDTQYF.

This clone was found once. The V and J genes are TRBV20-1 and TRBJ1-3; D not certain. The CDR3 totals 12 residues. Germline V lookup: CDR1 DFQATT, CDR2 SNEGSKA (reference sequence). The V gene lost 3 bases and the J gene lost 0 bases, with 3 bases spanning the gap. CDR3 protein: CSASSSGNTIYF. The CDR3 DNA reads as TGCAGTGCTAGTAGCTCTGGAAACACCATATATTTT.

J is TRBJ1-1 and V is TRBV6-5; no reliable D call. The CDR3 loop spans 14 amino acids. V lost 0 bases to trimming and J lost 5 bases, with 10 bases between them. CDR1 and CDR2 (germline): MNHEY, SVGAGI. CDR3 nucleotides: TGTGCCAGCAGTTACTCGGTAGGGCTAACTGAAGCTTTCTTT. It yields the protein CASSYSVGLTEAFF.

This clone occurred a few times. V usage is TRBV12-3 or TRBV12-4 and J usage is TRBJ1-5; unclear D gene. Trimming stripped 3 bases from V and 9 bases from J, with 9 bases between. This CDR3 has 12 residues. In DNA, the CDR3 is TGTGCCAGCAGTTTTGGTTCGCGGCCCCAGCATTTT. This translates into CASSFGSRPQHF.

V usage is TRBV5-1 and J usage is TRBJ1-2; 12 bases are shared with TRBD1. The CDR3 has 13 amino acids. Germline values: CDR1 SGHRS, CDR2 YFSETQ. The junction had 3 bases not matched to a gene; V was cut back by 4 bases and J by 8 bases. The CDR3 DNA reads as TGCGCCAGCAGCGGGACAGGGGGCGACGGCTACACCTTC. This translates into CASSGTGGDGYTF. The full variable domain, rest sourced from reference TRBV5-1 and TRBJ1-2, is KAGVTQTPRYLIKTRGQQVTLSCSPISGHRSVSWYQQTPGQGLQFLFEYFSETQRNKGNFPGRFSGRQFSNSRSEMNVSTLELGDSALYLCASSGTGGDGYTFGSGTRLTVV.

The chain joins TRBV6-5 to TRBJ1-6; D is ambiguous. The germline gives CDR1 MNHEY, CDR2 SVGAGI. With 4 bases removed from V and 3 bases from J, the gap between germline ends came to 7 bases. This CDR3 is built from 14 residues. As DNA, the CDR3 is TGTGCCAGCAGTTTATCCTACTATAATTCACCCCTCCACTTT. This sequence encodes CASSLSYYNSPLHF.

This clone was picked up a small number of times. V gene TRBV10-3 combines with J gene TRBJ2-7; D possibly matches TRBD1 or TRBD2 (5 bases each). This CDR3 comprises 12 residues. Trimming took off 10 bases at V and 2 bases at J, with 12 bases between the two ends. Germline V gene lookup returns CDR1 ENHRY and CDR2 SYGVKD. The CDR3: CATGASTYEQYV. The CDR3 nucleotides are TGTGCCACCGGGGCTTCAACCTACGAGCAGTACGTC.

The rearrangement joins TRBV5-4 to TRBJ2-3; TRBD2 matches at 13 bases. The CDR3 has 16 amino acids. Trimming removed 4 bases from V and 1 base from J; junction bases left unmatched: 3. The germline CDR1 and CDR2 sequences are SGHNT and YYREEE (reference sequence). The CDR3 region has the DNA TGTGCCAGCAGCGAACTAGCGGGGGGGGGCACAGATACGCAGTATTTT. It codes for CASSELAGGGTDTQYF.